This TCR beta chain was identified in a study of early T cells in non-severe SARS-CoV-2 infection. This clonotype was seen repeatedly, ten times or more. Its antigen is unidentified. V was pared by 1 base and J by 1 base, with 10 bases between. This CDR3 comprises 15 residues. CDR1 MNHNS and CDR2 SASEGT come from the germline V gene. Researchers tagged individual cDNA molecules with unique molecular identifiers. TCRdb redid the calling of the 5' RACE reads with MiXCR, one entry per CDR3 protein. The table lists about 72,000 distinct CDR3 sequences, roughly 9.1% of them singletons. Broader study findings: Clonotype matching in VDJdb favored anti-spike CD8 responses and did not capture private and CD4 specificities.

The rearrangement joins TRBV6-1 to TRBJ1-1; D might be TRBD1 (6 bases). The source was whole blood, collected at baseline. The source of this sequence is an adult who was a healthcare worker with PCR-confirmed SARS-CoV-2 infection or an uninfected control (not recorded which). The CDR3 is CASSEEGGENTEAFF. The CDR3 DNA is TGTGCCAGCAGTGAAGAAGGGGGTGAGAACACTGAAGCTTTCTTT.